This T cell receptor beta chain is from a study of Graves' ophthalmopathy and Graves' hyperthyroidism. Ten or more counts support this clonotype. Antigen: not known. Beta-chain TCR CDR3 regions were amplified from RNA transcripts. HTBI primers were employed in first-round RT-PCR, then a second-round multiplex PCR followed. A single record per CDR3 protein comes from TCRdb applying MiXCR to the multiplex PCR reads. The sample consists of approximately 17,000 distinct CDR3 sequences, 46% of them appearing once. This CDR3 has 18 residues. CDR1 SNHLY and CDR2 FYNNEI come from the germline V gene. The V segment lost 5 bases and the J segment 4 bases; nucleotides outside the gene matches: 19. Study findings and constraints: Blood also contained most of the expanded thyroid clonotypes above 0.001 frequency.

This TCR was recovered from a woman aged 40-49 years with stable Graves' hyperthyroidism. The source material was peripheral blood. The chain couples TRBV2 to TRBJ1-1, with 7 bases lining up with TRBD1. The CDR3 sequence is CASSKPLGGDSWTTEAFF. DNA for the CDR3: TGTGCCAGCAGTAAACCACTCGGGGGGGACAGCTGGACCACTGAAGCTTTCTTT.